Below are 23 T cell receptor beta chains sequenced from a single sample in a study of cytomegalovirus exposure and HLA in healthy donors. PCR amplification relied on 60 Vbeta primers (plus 13 Jbeta primers). Libraries were prepared by immunoSEQ multiplex PCR; TCRdb keeps only in-frame clonotypes and omits some of them. The sample includes 73,000 or so clones, approximately 75% of them seen just once. What was sequenced was PBMCs. The receptors stem from a human donor in good health.

The rearrangement joins TRBV19 to TRBJ2-5, with D maybe TRBD2 (6 bases). Judging by the DNA end, TRBJ2-7 fits better; the J call may be wrong. The length of the CDR3 is 16 residues. CDR1 is LNHDA and CDR2 is SQIVND in the germline V gene (reference sequence). The CDR3, as DNA: TGTGCCAGTAGTATAGGGAGGGATAGCCATGGAGGCGAGCAGTACTTC. It specifies CASSIGRDSHGGEQYF.

J is TRBJ1-5 and V is TRBV7-8; D call uncertain. Trimming cost V 1 base and J 2 bases, with 12 bases left between them. CDR1 and CDR2 (germline): SGHVS, FQNEAQ. The CDR3 totals 16 residues. CDR3 sequence: CASSLGQSLGNQPQHF. Here the CDR3 DNA reads TGTGCCAGCAGCTTAGGGCAGTCATTGGGCAATCAGCCCCAGCATTTT.

The V and J genes are TRBV19 and TRBJ2-5, with 8 bases fitting TRBD1. The CDR3 runs to 16 residues. CDR1 is LNHDA, CDR2 SQIVND, per germline (reference sequence). V was pared by 1 base and J by 0 bases, with 4 bases of the junction left unmatched. CDR3 nucleotides: TGTGCCAGTAGTATAGGGGGACAGGCGAACCAAGAGACCCAGTACTTC. This codes for CASSIGGQANQETQYF.

CDR3 in DNA: TGTGCCAGCAGCAAACCGGATAAGGACAGGGGGAGGAGGTGGCGAGAGACCCAGTACTTC. Protein sequence: CASSKPDKDRGRRWRETQYF. The chain uses TRBV21-1 and TRBJ2-5; the table assigns TRBD1, which was not confirmed against the DNA. TRBV21-1 is deemed a pseudogene. The CDR3 totals 20 residues.

CDR3 coding DNA: TGTGCCAGCAGTTTTCTTCTTCTCGAGCAGTACTTC. Translated: CASSFLLLEQYF. The chain carries TRBV28 and TRBJ2-7; D is unresolved. CDR1 and CDR2 from the germline V gene are MDHEN and SYDVKM. The CDR3 is made up of 12 amino acids. V was shortened by 3 bases and J by 6 bases, with 9 bases between the two germline ends.

The rearrangement uses TRBV19 and TRBJ2-7; 9 bases match TRBD2. The CDR3 length is 15 residues. J was trimmed by 5 bases and V by 3 bases; bases with no gene match: 8. From germline, CDR1 is LNHDA and CDR2 SQIVND (reference sequence). The CDR3 loop reads CASSIFGGGENEQYF. CDR3 bases: TGTGCCAGTAGTATTTTCGGCGGGGGGGAAAACGAGCAGTACTTC.

This chain links TRBV7-9 with TRBJ1-2; D uncertain. CDR1 is SEHNR and CDR2 is FQNEAQ in the germline V gene (reference sequence). The CDR3 has 16 amino acids. V was pared by 2 bases and J by 1 base, with 14 bases between. The CDR3: CASSLTRETFNYGYTF. The CDR3 nucleotides are TGTGCCAGCAGCTTAACGAGGGAGACCTTTAACTATGGCTACACCTTC.

J is TRBJ2-7 and V is TRBV29-1; the D gene is possibly TRBD2 (5 bases). Germline V gene data show CDR1 as SQVTM and CDR2 as ANQGSEA. This CDR3 contains 12 residues. V lost 3 bases and J lost 3, with 9 bases in between. CDR3 DNA: TGCAGCGTTGAGGAGAGGGACTACGAGCAGTACTTC. Translated, it gives CSVEERDYEQYF.

This chain connects TRBV7-6 to TRBJ2-5; TRBD2 agrees at 10 bases. Germline V gene lookup returns CDR1 SGHVS and CDR2 FNYEAQ. The CDR3 covers 17 residues. V was clipped by 0 bases and J by 4 bases; unmatched bases: 8. The CDR3 protein is CASSLAGSGGAGETQYF. Here the CDR3 DNA reads TGTGCCAGCAGCTTAGCGGGGAGCGGGGGGGCGGGAGAGACCCAGTACTTC.

The chain joins TRBV5-4 to TRBJ1-2; unclear D gene. From germline, CDR1 is SGHNT and CDR2 YYREEE (reference sequence). Trimming cost V 4 bases and J 1 base, with 11 bases left between them. CDR3 length equals 14 residues. The CDR3 reads CASSPARLNYGYTF. The CDR3 DNA follows: TGTGCCAGCAGCCCGGCCAGGCTTAACTATGGCTACACCTTC. Combining the CDR3 with reference TRBV5-4 and TRBJ1-2 gives the whole variable domain ETGVTQSPTHLIKTRGQQVTLRCSSQSGHNTVSWYQQALGQGPQFIFQYYREEENGRGNFPPRFSGLQFPNYSSELNVNALELDDSALYLCASSPARLNYGYTFGSGTRLTVV.

V and J are TRBV9 and TRBJ1-6; D ambiguous. Trimming removed 0 bases from V and 0 bases from J, with 7 bases in between. The CDR3 has 16 residues. Looked up from germline, CDR1 is SGDLS and CDR2 is YYNGEE. The CDR3 is CASSVGVSSYNSPLHF. DNA for the CDR3: TGTGCCAGCAGCGTAGGCGTGAGCTCCTATAATTCACCCCTCCACTTT.

V usage is TRBV29-1 and J usage is TRBJ2-3; perhaps TRBD1 as D (5 bases). The CDR3 totals 13 residues. V dropped 3 bases and J dropped 2 bases, with 9 bases sitting between them. Germline CDR1 is SQVTM and CDR2 is ANQGSEA. CDR3 loop: CSVEGRVTDTQYF. The CDR3 bases are TGCAGCGTTGAGGGCAGGGTCACAGATACGCAGTATTTT.

The chain is built from TRBV13 and TRBJ2-7; possible D gene TRBD1, 6 bases. The CDR3 is made up of 19 amino acids. Germline V CDR1 and CDR2: PRHDT, FYEKMQ (reference sequence). V lost 6 bases and J 0 bases, leaving 27 bases between the germline ends. CDR3 sequence reads: CASSLTIFSGGGSSYEQYF. CDR3 sequence (DNA): TGTGCCAGCAGTCTAACTATCTTTTCTGGGGGCGGAAGCTCCTACGAGCAGTACTTC.

J is TRBJ2-1 and V is TRBV7-8; D uncertain. This CDR3 is 14 amino acids long. CDR1 and CDR2 from the germline V gene are SGHVS and FQNEAQ. Trimming took off 2 bases at V and 8 bases at J, with 13 bases between the two ends. In nucleotides, the CDR3 is TGTGCCAGCAGCTTAACCACCGCCAGCGATGAGCAGTTCTTC. It encodes CASSLTTASDEQFF.

The chain employs TRBV18 and TRBJ1-1; D gene ambiguous. The ends were cut back, 1 base at V and 3 bases at J, with 3 bases in the middle. The length of the CDR3 is 12 residues. CDR1 and CDR2 from the germline V gene are KGHSH and LQKENI. In nucleotides, the CDR3 is TGTGCCAGCTCACCACTAGACACTGAAGCTTTCTTT. Translating it yields CASSPLDTEAFF.

The V gene is TRBV19, the J gene TRBJ2-6; D possibly corresponds to TRBD1 (6 bases). V lost 3 bases, J lost 1 base, and 10 bases lay in between. Looked up from germline, CDR1 is LNHDA and CDR2 is SQIVND (reference sequence). This CDR3 is 16 amino acids long. CDR3: CASSMAGVSGANVLTF. CDR3 nucleotide sequence: TGTGCCAGTAGTATGGCAGGGGTTTCTGGGGCCAACGTCCTGACTTTC. The whole variable domain, filled in from reference TRBV19 and TRBJ2-6, reads DGGITQSPKYLFRKEGQNVTLSCEQNLNHDAMYWYRQDPGQGLRLIYYSQIVNDFQKGDIAEGYSVSREKKESFPLTVTSAQKNPTAFYLCASSMAGVSGANVLTFGAGSRLTVL.

DNA for the CDR3: TGCGCCAGCAGCCCCGAGGGCAGAATTAGACTCGGCTACACCTTC. It codes for CASSPEGRIRLGYTF. The chain recombines TRBV5-1 with TRBJ1-2; D is unclear. The germline V and J ends were trimmed by 4 bases and 8 bases, with 21 bases remaining between them. The CDR3 has 15 residues. The germline V gene has CDR1 SGHRS and CDR2 YFSETQ.

The chain recombines TRBV6-6 with TRBJ2-1; no definite D call. CDR3 size: 13 residues. The germline V gene has CDR1 MNHNY and CDR2 SVGAGI (reference sequence). V was cut by 6 bases and J by 16 bases, with 22 bases left in between. CDR3 nucleotides: TGTGCCAGCAGCCAAACGACGACAACAATGAAATTCTTC. Encoded protein: CASSQTTTTMKFF.

The chain carries TRBV4-3 and TRBJ2-5, with D tentatively TRBD2 (6 bases). The J call may not be correct, given that the DNA end is closer to TRBJ2-7. The germline V gene encodes CDR1 LGHNA and CDR2 YSLEER. This CDR3 comprises 14 residues. The DNA of the CDR3 is TGCGCCAGCAGCCACGATACTAGCCGGTACGAGCAGTACTTC. Translating gives CASSHDTSRYEQYF.

The chain carries TRBV11-2 and TRBJ2-2; 8 bases agree with TRBD2. From germline, CDR1 is SGHAT and CDR2 FQNNGV. CDR3 size: 16 residues. Trimming removed 4 bases from V and 4 bases from J; junction bases left unmatched: 8. The CDR3, as DNA: TGTGCCAGCAGCTCAAACGGGGGGGCGGGCACCGGGGAGCTGTTTTTT. Amino acid sequence: CASSSNGGAGTGELFF.

The chain is built from TRBV11-1 and TRBJ1-1; D perhaps matches TRBD1 (6 bases). V dropped 5 bases and J dropped 3 bases, with 13 bases sitting between them. This CDR3 comprises 14 residues. CDR1 is SGHAT and CDR2 is FQDESV in the germline V gene (reference sequence). The CDR3 sequence: CASSPRGAYTEAFF. The CDR3 DNA follows: TGTGCCAGCAGCCCTCGGGGGGCTTACACTGAAGCTTTCTTT. The complete variable domain, with remaining parts taken from reference TRBV11-1 and TRBJ1-1, reads EAEVAQSPRYKITEKSQAVAFWCDPISGHATLYWYRQILGQGPELLVQFQDESVVDDSQLPKDRFSAERLKGVDSTLKIQPAELGDSAMYLCASSPRGAYTEAFFGQGTRLTVV.

This chain connects TRBV4-1 to TRBJ2-5; D remains ambiguous. Trimming cost V 1 base and J 7 bases, with 7 bases left between them. The CDR3 consists of 12 residues. Germline values: CDR1 MGHRA, CDR2 YSYEKL. The CDR3 DNA sequence: TGCGCCAGCAGCCAAGTCACGGGGACCCAGTACTTC. As protein: CASSQVTGTQYF.

Points on this clone: The junction shows a germline mismatch at one end, possibly a read error. J is TRBJ1-2 and V is TRBV28, with 8 bases lining up with TRBD1. CDR3 length equals 14 residues. CDR1 MDHEN and CDR2 SYDVKM come from the germline V gene. The CDR3 sequence is CASSLRQGAHGYPF. For the CDR3, the DNA is TGTGCCAGCAGTTTACGGCAGGGGGCACATGGCTACCCCTTC.